Shown below are 28 T cell receptor beta chains from a single sample sequenced in a study of Graves' ophthalmopathy and Graves' hyperthyroidism listed by TCRdb under 2018. Sequencing was performed on an Illumina HiSeq 2000. For repertoire sequencing, the TCR beta CDR3 regions were amplified from RNA transcripts. A first-round RT-PCR used HTBI primers with the Qiagen OneStep RT-PCR kit, followed by a second-round multiplex PCR, size selection and purification. The public reads were quality trimmed at Q25 with fastp and then assembled into clones with MiXCR by TCRdb, keeping productive beta chains. Rows with a matching CDR3 protein are joined into one entry that keeps the most common DNA and genes. The sample includes 500,000 to 700,000 distinct CDR3 sequences, with about 40% observed a single time. The top ten constitute about 4.2% of the sample. The sequenced sample was peripheral blood or thyroid tissue (not recorded which). Source of these receptors: an adult man with Graves' hyperthyroidism.

The chain carries TRBV7-9 and TRBJ2-7, with 14 bases fitting TRBD2. CDR3 length equals 16 residues. Germline lookup yields CDR1 SEHNR and CDR2 FQNEAQ (reference sequence). Trimming at V came to 4 bases and at J to 1 base, leaving 3 bases not matched to a gene. CDR3 nucleotide sequence: TGTGCCAGCAGCTATGGGACTAGCGGGAGTTCCTACGAGCAGTACTTC. Protein product: CASSYGTSGSSYEQYF.

This clonotype occurred many times. The V gene is TRBV20-1, the J gene TRBJ2-7; perhaps TRBD1 as D (6 bases). The ends were cut back, 7 bases at V and 2 bases at J, with 15 bases in the middle. Germline CDR1 is DFQATT and CDR2 is SNEGSKA (reference sequence). The CDR3 consists of 13 residues. CDR3 amino acids: CSGVRGPPYEQYF. The CDR3 region has the DNA TGCAGTGGCGTCAGGGGACCCCCCTACGAGCAGTACTTC.

This clonotype was seen many times. The chain has TRBV9 and TRBJ2-7; TRBD2 matches at 9 bases. Trimming at V came to 3 bases and at J to 3 bases, leaving 4 bases not matched to a gene. Germline V gene sequence: CDR1 SGDLS, CDR2 YYNGEE. The CDR3 contains 14 residues. The CDR3 DNA follows: TGTGCCAGCAGCGGAAGCGGGAGGTTCTACGAGCAGTACTTC. This gives the protein CASSGSGRFYEQYF.

The rearrangement joins TRBV2 to TRBJ2-3, with 10 bases aligning to TRBD1. The V gene's germline CDR1 is SNHLY and CDR2 FYNNEI. The CDR3 is 14 amino acids. V was clipped by 9 bases and J by 4 bases; unmatched bases: 7. Written as DNA, the CDR3 is TGTGCCAGTCGGAGTGGGACAGGGGCAGATACGCAGTATTTT. Protein product: CASRSGTGADTQYF.

V is TRBV7-9 and J is TRBJ1-3, with TRBD1 identical over 7 bases. In germline, CDR1 is SEHNR, CDR2 FQNEAQ (reference sequence). The CDR3 is 15 residues long. Trimming at V came to 5 bases and at J to 8 bases, leaving 12 bases not matched to a gene. This CDR3 reads CASSPITGAGDTIYF. The CDR3 coding sequence is TGTGCCAGCAGCCCCATAACAGGGGCAGGGGACACCATATATTTT.

In its sample, this clonotype was seen a few times. In nucleotides, the CDR3 is TGTGCCAGCAGCTCCACCGGACAGGGATACGAGCAGTACTTC. Its translation: CASSSTGQGYEQYF. This chain links TRBV11-2 with TRBJ2-7; 8 bases are a match to TRBD1. In germline, CDR1 is SGHAT, CDR2 FQNNGV. Trimming cost V 4 bases and J 4 bases; bases outside gene matches: 6. CDR3 length: 14 residues.

The chain combines TRBV7-9 with TRBJ1-1; D possibly corresponds to TRBD1 (5 bases). From germline, CDR1 is SEHNR and CDR2 FQNEAQ (reference sequence). V lost 5 bases, J lost 4 bases, and 14 bases lay in between. The CDR3 covers 14 residues. CDR3 residues: CASSQDGGITEAFF. The CDR3 region has the DNA TGTGCCAGCAGCCAAGATGGGGGGATCACTGAAGCTTTCTTT.

In this sample, this clonotype turned up a few times. The chain joins TRBV10-3 to TRBJ2-5, with 13 bases matching TRBD2. The CDR3 is made up of 18 amino acids. The germline V gene has CDR1 ENHRY and CDR2 SYGVKD. V gave up 11 bases and J gave up 1 base; unmatched junction bases: 16. CDR3 sequence reads: CAVVTGTSGKKAQETQYF. The DNA of the CDR3 is TGTGCCGTCGTTACCGGGACTAGCGGGAAGAAAGCCCAAGAGACCCAGTACTTC.

This chain joins TRBV7-9 and TRBJ1-4; the D gene is possibly TRBD1 (6 bases). Germline assignment: CDR1 SEHNR and CDR2 FQNEAQ (reference sequence). This CDR3 has 14 residues. The germline V and J ends were trimmed by 4 bases and 8 bases, with 14 bases remaining between them. CDR3 residues: CASSSWTVEEKLFF. CDR3 in DNA: TGTGCCAGCAGCTCATGGACAGTAGAAGAAAAACTGTTTTTT.

This chain links TRBV12-3 or TRBV12-4 with TRBJ1-2; D call uncertain. V lost 5 bases and J lost 0, with 10 bases in between. The CDR3 runs 14 residues. The CDR3 bases are TGTGCCAGCAGTCTACGGGGTTCTAACTATGGCTACACCTTC. The encoded protein is CASSLRGSNYGYTF.

This clonotype occurred a few times. The chain carries TRBV6-4 and TRBJ1-6; D is undetermined. The CDR3 extends over 17 amino acids. The V end lost 2 bases, the J end lost 7 bases, and 18 bases lay between the germline ends. CDR1 and CDR2 (germline): MRHNA, SNTAGT. This chain's CDR3 is CASSDPLPSVNNSPLHF. The CDR3 coding sequence is TGTGCCAGCAGTGACCCGCTCCCCAGTGTTAACAATTCACCCCTCCACTTT.

This clonotype occurred many times. This sequence joins TRBV29-1 and TRBJ1-2; D possibly corresponds to TRBD1 (6 bases). V shed 6 bases and J shed 4 bases, with 15 bases lying between them. This CDR3 is 13 amino acids long. CDR1 and CDR2 (germline): SQVTM, ANQGSEA. In nucleotides, the CDR3 is TGCAGCGTGGGGGGGCGCGAGCGCTATGGCTACACCTTC. It specifies CSVGGRERYGYTF.

This chain joins TRBV7-6 and TRBJ1-2; D not resolved. The CDR3 runs to 14 residues. Trimming stripped 1 base from V and 6 bases from J, with 12 bases between. Germline values: CDR1 SGHVS, CDR2 FNYEAQ. CDR3: CASSLGGRNHGYTF. CDR3 DNA sequence: TGTGCCAGCAGCTTAGGGGGTAGGAACCATGGCTACACCTTC.

The chain links TRBV7-6 to TRBJ2-3, with D tentatively TRBD2 (5 bases). V gave up 2 bases and J gave up 0 bases, with 18 bases separating them. Germline CDR1 SGHVS, CDR2 FNYEAQ. The CDR3 runs to 18 residues. Here the CDR3 reads CASSLYLTAGGSTDTQYF. In nucleotides, the CDR3 is TGTGCCAGCAGCTTATACCTGACGGCCGGAGGAAGCACAGATACGCAGTATTTT. The whole variable domain, remainder taken from reference TRBV7-6 and TRBJ2-3, is GAGVSQSPRYKVTKRGQDVALRCDPISGHVSLYWYRQALGQGPEFLTYFNYEAQQDKSGLPNDRFSAERPEGSISTLTIQRTEQRDSAMYRCASSLYLTAGGSTDTQYFGPGTRLTVL.

This chain uses TRBV10-3 with TRBJ2-7, with D hard to call. The CDR3 runs to 12 residues. Germline CDR1 is ENHRY and CDR2 is SYGVKD. V was pared by 3 bases and J by 5 bases, with 8 bases between. The CDR3 sequence is CAISEGTDEQYF. In DNA, the CDR3 is TGTGCCATCAGTGAAGGTACGGACGAGCAGTACTTC.

The V and J genes are TRBV7-9 and TRBJ2-7, with 9 bases that match TRBD1. The CDR3 has 16 amino acids. Trimming took 5 bases from V and 3 from J; bases not matched to a gene: 11. The V gene's germline CDR1 is SEHNR and CDR2 FQNEAQ (reference sequence). The chain's CDR3 is CASSPLGQGRDYEQYF. The CDR3 region has the DNA TGTGCCAGCAGCCCTCTAGGACAGGGGAGAGACTACGAGCAGTACTTC.

This clonotype was found a few times. The chain carries TRBV20-1 and TRBJ1-6; D is perhaps TRBD1 (5 bases). V lost 6 bases and J lost 0, with 12 bases in between. There are 15 residues in the CDR3. Germline V CDR1 and CDR2: DFQATT, SNEGSKA (reference sequence). DNA of the CDR3: TGCAGTGCCCAGGGACCCAGCTCCTATAATTCACCCCTCCACTTT. Amino acid sequence: CSAQGPSSYNSPLHF.

This clonotype showed up many times. The chain has TRBV13 and TRBJ1-2; D is perhaps TRBD1 (5 bases). CDR1 is PRHDT, CDR2 FYEKMQ, per germline (reference sequence). Trimming pared 0 bases from V and 7 bases from J, leaving 15 bases between. CDR3 length equals 15 residues. CDR3 sequence reads: CASSLGLGQGGGYTF. CDR3 bases: TGTGCCAGCAGCTTAGGCCTGGGGCAGGGCGGTGGCTACACCTTC.

This clonotype was counted between two and nine times. The gene calls are TRBV19 and TRBJ1-2; maybe TRBD1 (6 bases). V gave up 8 bases and J gave up 2 bases, with 18 bases separating them. CDR3 length equals 15 residues. Per germline, CDR1 LNHDA and CDR2 SQIVND (reference sequence). The CDR3 DNA is TGTGCCAGTGGAAGAGGGGACACCCTAAACTATGGCTACACCTTC. This translates into CASGRGDTLNYGYTF.

The chain couples TRBV7-2 to TRBJ2-3, with D perhaps TRBD2 (6 bases). Germline V CDR1 and CDR2: SGHTA, FQGNSA. The CDR3 covers 15 residues. The ends were cut back, 6 bases at V and 0 bases at J, with 13 bases in the middle. CDR3 sequence (DNA): TGTGCCAGCAGTACCGCGACTAGAAGCACAGATACGCAGTATTTT. The encoded protein is CASSTATRSTDTQYF. The full variable domain, rest sourced from reference TRBV7-2 and TRBJ2-3, is GAGVSQSPSNKVTEKGKDVELRCDPISGHTALYWYRQSLGQGLEFLIYFQGNSAPDKSGLPSDRFSAERTGGSVSTLTIQRTQQEDSAVYLCASSTATRSTDTQYFGPGTRLTVL.

This clonotype was recorded only once. This rearrangement joins TRBV20-1 to TRBJ1-1, with D perhaps matching TRBD1 (5 bases). This CDR3 has 12 residues. Trimming removed 1 base from V and 8 bases from J, with 11 bases in between. Germline CDR1 is DFQATT and CDR2 is SNEGSKA (reference sequence). The CDR3 DNA reads TGCAGTGCTAGAGGGCTGGGGGTCGAAGCTTTCTTT. Translating gives CSARGLGVEAFF.

This clonotype was observed many times. The rearrangement joins TRBV7-8 to TRBJ2-5; 8 bases are a match to TRBD2. The V gene's germline CDR1 is SGHVS and CDR2 FQNEAQ. The CDR3 covers 16 residues. Trimming cost V 4 bases and J 4 bases; bases outside gene matches: 11. The CDR3 sequence: CASSSRGTSILETQYF. The CDR3 DNA is TGTGCCAGCAGCTCGAGGGGGACTAGTATATTAGAGACCCAGTACTTC. Together with reference TRBV7-8 and TRBJ2-5, the CDR3 gives the full variable domain: GAGVSQSPRYKVAKRGQDVALRCDPISGHVSLFWYQQALGQGPEFLTYFQNEAQLDKSGLPSDRFFAERPEGSVSTLKIQRTQQEDSAVYLCASSSRGTSILETQYFGPGTRLLVL.

J is TRBJ2-3 and V is TRBV7-9; TRBD2 matches 8 bases. From germline, CDR1 is SEHNR and CDR2 FQNEAQ (reference sequence). This CDR3 comprises 15 residues. With 2 bases clipped from V and 3 bases from J, the junction kept 4 bases outside the gene matches. The CDR3 spells CASSLYSGETDTQYF. CDR3 DNA: TGTGCCAGCAGCTTATATAGCGGGGAGACAGATACGCAGTATTTT.

In its sample, this clonotype was seen many times. This chain joins TRBV20-1 and TRBJ2-6, with D perhaps TRBD1 (8 bases). CDR1 and CDR2 (germline): DFQATT, SNEGSKA (reference sequence). The CDR3 contains 17 residues. Trimming left V 0 bases short and J 3 bases short, with 15 bases between. The CDR3 loop is CSARDPDREGGANVLTF. Written as DNA, the CDR3 is TGCAGTGCTAGAGACCCGGACAGGGAGGGTGGGGCCAACGTCCTGACTTTC.

This clonotype was recorded many times. The chain is built from TRBV2 and TRBJ1-2; 7 bases fit TRBD1. The CDR3 sequence is 14 residues long. V dropped 7 bases and J dropped 8; count of bases not matched to a gene: 13. Looked up from germline, CDR1 is SNHLY and CDR2 is FYNNEI. CDR3 sequence: CASIQGGGAGGYTF. The CDR3 DNA is TGTGCCAGCATCCAGGGGGGGGGGGCTGGCGGCTACACCTTC. The complete variable domain, with remaining parts taken from reference TRBV2 and TRBJ1-2, reads EPEVTQTPSHQVTQMGQEVILRCVPISNHLYFYWYRQILGQKVEFLVSFYNNEISEKSEIFDDQFSVERPDGSNFTLKIRSTKLEDSAMYFCASIQGGGAGGYTFGSGTRLTVV.

This clonotype came up many times. The J gene is TRBJ2-2, the V gene TRBV10-3; 7 positions agree with TRBD2. Germline V lookup: CDR1 ENHRY, CDR2 SYGVKD. This CDR3 is 17 amino acids long. V lost 4 bases, J lost 5 bases, and 13 bases stayed unmatched. This CDR3 reads CAISAMGTTFGTGELFF. In nucleotides, the CDR3 is TGTGCCATCAGTGCAATGGGGACTACCTTTGGGACCGGGGAGCTGTTTTTT.

In regard to this clonotype: A junction boundary mismatches the germline segment, possibly from a read error. This chain joins TRBV10-1 and TRBJ1-1; perhaps TRBD1 as D (5 bases). Germline CDR1 WNHNN, CDR2 SYGVQD (reference sequence). The CDR3 is 15 residues long. The CDR3 is CASSLRGLIHTEAFF. CDR3 nucleotides: TGTGCCAGCAGTTTAAGGGGTCTTATCCACACTGAAGCCTTCTTT.

This clonotype was detected only a few times. V is TRBV29-1 and J is TRBJ2-3; 7 bases align to TRBD2. CDR1 SQVTM and CDR2 ANQGSEA come from the germline V gene. The CDR3 is 13 amino acids. After removal of 4 bases from V and 4 bases from J, the junction contained 5 bases not matched to a gene. CDR3 residues: CSVGGSQADTQYF. Written as DNA, the CDR3 is TGCAGCGTTGGCGGGAGTCAAGCAGATACGCAGTATTTT.